This T cell receptor (beta chain) was sequenced during a study of T cell responses to AZD1222 COVID-19 vaccine. Germline lookup yields CDR1 MNHNS and CDR2 SASEGT. The J segment lost 5 bases and the V segment lost 7 bases, leaving 10 bases of the junction unmatched. This CDR3 has 15 amino acids. Repertoires were generated with immunoSEQ multiplex PCR, while TCRdb's copy carries only in-frame clones and drops some. The sample holds more than 25,000 clones; roughly 90% are singletons and the top ten take around 1.2%. The origin of this receptor is an adult in good health. The material was peripheral blood, obtained on day 0 of AZD1222 vaccination. The chain couples TRBV6-1 to TRBJ1-1; 10 bases agree with TRBD1. The chain's CDR3 is CASTNPGTGVTEAFF. The CDR3 nucleotides read TGTGCCAGCACCAACCCCGGGACAGGGGTAACTGAAGCTTTCTTT.